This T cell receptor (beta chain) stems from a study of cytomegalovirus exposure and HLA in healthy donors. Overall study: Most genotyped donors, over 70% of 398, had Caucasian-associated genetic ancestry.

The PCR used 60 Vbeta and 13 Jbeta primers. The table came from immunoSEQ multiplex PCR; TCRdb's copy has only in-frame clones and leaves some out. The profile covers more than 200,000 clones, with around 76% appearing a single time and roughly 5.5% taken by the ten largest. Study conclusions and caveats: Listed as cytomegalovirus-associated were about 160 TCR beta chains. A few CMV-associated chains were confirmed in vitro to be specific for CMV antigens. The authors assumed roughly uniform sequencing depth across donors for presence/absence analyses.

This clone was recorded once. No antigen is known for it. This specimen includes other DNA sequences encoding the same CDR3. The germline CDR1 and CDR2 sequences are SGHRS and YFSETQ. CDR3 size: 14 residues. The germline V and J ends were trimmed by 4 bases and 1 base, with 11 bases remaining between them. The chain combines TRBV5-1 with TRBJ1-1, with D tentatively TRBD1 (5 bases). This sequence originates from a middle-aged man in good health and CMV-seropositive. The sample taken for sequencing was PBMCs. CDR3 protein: CASSRDSPNTEAFF. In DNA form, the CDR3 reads TGCGCCAGCAGCCGTGACAGCCCGAACACTGAAGCTTTCTTT.